The clone carrying this TCR beta chain showed up many times. Its antigen is as yet unknown. Attachment of unique molecular identifiers was made to individual cDNA molecules. A single record per CDR3 protein comes from TCRdb applying MiXCR to the 5' RACE reads. This table has around 58,000 distinct CDR3 sequences, around 4.7% appearing once. This CDR3 comprises 15 residues. The germline gives CDR1 SQVTM, CDR2 ANQGSEA. V shed 0 bases and J shed 3 bases, with 12 bases lying between them. This specimen comes from a study of early T cells in non-severe SARS-CoV-2 infection. Study-wide background: Sequencing used unsorted whole-blood bulk RNA, so chains lack pairing.

The study's findings and limits: The VDJdb matching leaned toward anti-spike CD8 responses and overlooked private and CD4 specificities.

The chain joins TRBV29-1 to TRBJ2-1, with unresolved D. Sequences were obtained from whole blood. The sequence derives from an adult who was a healthcare worker with PCR-confirmed SARS-CoV-2 infection or an uninfected control (not recorded which). CDR3 DNA: TGCAGCGTTGAAGAAGTGCGGCTTGGCTACAATGAGCAGTTCTTC. Its translation: CSVEEVRLGYNEQFF.